This T cell receptor beta chain came from a study of T cell responses to AZD1222 COVID-19 vaccine. CDR3 size: 14 residues. Germline V gene data show CDR1 as SNHLY and CDR2 as FYNNEI. V was pared by 10 bases and J by 1 base, with 15 bases between. As for this clone: Its matching antigen is unknown.

Whole-study results and caveats: The donor cohort was predominantly white British with a female majority, and clonal diversity may have been underestimated. The study sampled repertoires only after the peak T cell response. Nearly half of unique spike-specific TCRs reportedly avoided B.1.351 and B.1.1.7 mutated regions. Recipients of AZD1222 seropositive at baseline numbered only 6 or 7.

Method: immunoSEQ multiplex PCR; TCRdb's copy keeps in-frame clones and lacks some. The sample lists more than 70,000 clones, 80% to 95% seen once, with approximately 30% in the top ten. The source is an adult who received the AZD1222 COVID-19 vaccine. Source: peripheral blood, taken 28 days after the second AZD1222 dose. The rearrangement links TRBV2 to TRBJ2-3; D remains ambiguous. CDR3 residues: CATSPFEGTDTQYF. The CDR3 DNA reads as TGTGCCACCTCTCCCTTTGAGGGCACAGATACGCAGTATTTT.